This T cell receptor beta chain was sequenced in a study of ipilimumab plus nivolumab after autologous stem cell transplantation. Across the study: DLBCL patients had primary refractory or relapsed disease.

The CDR3 loop spans 15 amino acids. Per germline, CDR1 LNHNV and CDR2 YYDKDF (reference sequence). V gave up 2 bases and J gave up 0 bases, with 10 bases separating them. Clones were sequenced by immunoSEQ multiplex PCR, and TCRdb holds only the in-frame ones, with some missing. The sample contains about 21,000 clones, around 80% of which appear only once. Turning to this clone: Antigen specificity is unknown.

Checkpoint therapy with ipilimumab 1 mg/kg began 14 to 28 days after transplant. Through week 26, nivolumab 3 mg/kg IV was given weeks 1, 4, 7, 10, then biweekly. Study-wide points: Authors suggest TCR repertoire, Treg phenotype and gut microbiota support further study.

This chain connects TRBV15 to TRBJ2-5; D gene uncertain. Source: PBMCs, taken in a trial of ipilimumab plus nivolumab as post-transplant consolidation. The sequence came from a male donor with diffuse large B-cell lymphoma. CDR3 region: CATSRQAWYQETQYF. The CDR3, as DNA: TGTGCCACCAGCAGACAGGCCTGGTACCAAGAGACCCAGTACTTC. The whole variable domain, remainder taken from reference TRBV15 and TRBJ2-5, is DAMVIQNPRYQVTQFGKPVTLSCSQTLNHNVMYWYQQKSSQAPKLLFHYYDKDFNNEADTPDNFQSRRPNTSFCFLDIRSPGLGDTAMYLCATSRQAWYQETQYFGPGTRLLVL.